Sequencing of this T cell receptor beta chain was carried out in a study of Ad26.COV2.S vaccination and SARS-CoV-2 variants (TCRdb year 2021). For context, the study as a whole: The specificity and breadth of SARS-CoV-2-reactive T cell receptors after Ad26.COV2.S vaccination were assessed by TCRbeta repertoire sequencing. A total of around 32 samples were included in the TCR-sequenced set, comprising 19 Ad26.COV2.S vaccine recipients, 5 placebo recipients and 8 SARS-CoV-2 convalescent individuals. Results the study describes overall, beyond this receptor: The authors noted that the TCR breadth and depth analyses may have underestimated total T cell responses. After vaccination, spike-specific CD8+ and CD4+ T cell responses were reported to show substantial breadth. Vaccine and placebo recipients had comparable non-spike TCR breadth, which fits with the vaccine containing only spike. Spike-specific TCR breadth was higher in Ad26.COV2.S recipients than in placebo recipients (P = 0.0014).

The immunoSEQ Assay was used to sequence TCRbeta CDR3 regions. After extraction, genomic DNA underwent amplification by bias-controlled multiplex PCR, followed by high-throughput sequencing. In the original analysis: To quantify the absolute abundance of every unique TCRbeta CDR3 region, sequences were collapsed and filtered. Usable DNA was measured by amplifying reference genes present in all nucleated cells, and TCRbeta template counts were normalized to that usable DNA to estimate T cell fraction. Repertoire TCRs were annotated as SARS-CoV-2-specific when V gene, CDR3 amino acid sequence and J gene were exactly matched to a known reactive TCR set. The reference SARS-CoV-2 TCR set was derived from MIRA and filtered for enrichment in COVID-19-positive ImmuneCODE repertoires, a step that removed public or cross-reactive TCRs. Based on the MIRA antigens, annotated TCRs were further analysed at the level of specific ORF or position within ORF. Breadth was defined as the number of annotated unique rearrangements divided by the total number of unique productive rearrangements, and depth was defined as the summed frequency of the annotated unique rearrangements. TCR breadth was compared between groups using two-sided Wilcoxon rank-sum tests. TCRdb carries this immuneACCESS record with in-frame sequences only. Its versions omit some clonotypes, under half of them owing to an unresolved V gene in the studies checked, with the rest unexplained. D and trimming were read from the DNA, whereas the V and J calls and clone size are those reported in that table. The sample records tens of thousands of clones, approximately 81% of which are singletons. About 16% of the sample is held by the ten biggest clonotypes.

The time point tag for this specimen amounts to: individuals recovered from natural SARS-CoV-2 infection. This clone showed up just a few times. Its recognized antigen is unknown. No base-level quality is on record; no much larger clone is a single base apart. Ends trimmed: V by 6 bases, J by 4 bases; bases unmatched to a gene: 7. CDR1 and CDR2, per the germline V gene, are MNHEY and SVGAGI. The CDR3 runs 15 amino acids, cysteine and phenylalanine included. Left in the record is the CDR3 DNA by itself, 45 bases read in frame from the first base. Rearrangement joined TRBV6-5 to TRBJ2-2; 8 of the junction bases match TRBD2. This sample comprised peripheral blood, obtained after recovery from COVID-19. The sequence derives from a human donor who had recovered from COVID-19. The nucleotide sequence reads as follows: TGTGCCAGCAGCGGGAGGGCCCGAAGCACCGGGGAGCTGTTTTTT. Its translation is CASSGRARSTGELFF.